This T cell receptor (beta chain) was captured by sequencing in a study of blood T cell repertoires in COVID-19 (dated by TCRdb to 2020 to 2021). Background for the entire study: The collaborator samples originated in the United States, Italy and Spain and spanned the acute and convalescent phases of COVID-19. Subjects who had been exposed to COVID-19, were actively infected with it, or had recovered from it provided the deeply sampled blood TCRbeta repertoires that made up the dataset. HLA class I and class II types, where available, came from metadata supplied by the sample provider rather than from assay-based typing. The prospective study material was composed of cDNA or gDNA derived from T cells, B-cell-depleted T cells, or PBMCs. Sample metadata almost always included a de-identified subject ID, COVID-19 status, age in years and sex. The repertoires were made available in a free public database intended to serve as a resource for research on the immune response to SARS-CoV-2. The samples were drawn from two sources: the first 160 participants of the ongoing ImmuneRACE study, and 1,200 or so subjects contributed by 6 global collaborators.

The immunoSEQ Assay, a bias-controlled multiplex PCR, was used to amplify TCRbeta CDR3 regions from genomic DNA. Turning to the authors' computational methods: Nucleated cell counts per sample were estimated from amplification of reference gene primers within the assay. To quantify the absolute abundance of each unique TCRbeta CDR3 rearrangement, sequence reads were collapsed and filtered. For each sample, productive Simpson clonality was calculated as the square root of Simpson's diversity index over productive rearrangements. Not all clones reach the TCRdb copy of this immuneACCESS table, which keeps in-frame sequences only. Checked studies attribute under half of the gap to unresolved V genes and leave the rest unexplained. V and J calls and clone size follow that table, whereas D and trimming were derived from the DNA. This sample lists a few hundred thousand clones; 80% to 90% were detected once. The top ten hold around 8% of the sample.

Comment on this clone: This receptor's antigen is unknown. No much larger clone is present one base from it, and per-base qualities are unavailable.

Here is what the overall study found, with its caveats: Clinical and demographic metadata were provided uncurated, with the amount varying by source and participant.

Enrolling through a virtual design, the prospective study's participants ranged in age from about 18 to 89 years and lived across approximately 25 United States geographic areas. In the prospective study, cohorts were assigned on the basis of participant-reported clinical history obtained from a screening survey and a study questionnaire. ImmuneRACE Cohort 3 recovered participants were defined by two consecutive negative NP/OP PCR tests, healthcare professional clearance, or symptom resolution. In the prospective study, whole blood, serum and a nasopharyngeal or oropharyngeal swab were collected from each participant by mobile phlebotomists. Prospective study participants could optionally give additional blood draws and questionnaires over an approximately 2-month period. Blood samples from the prospective study were shipped frozen or at room temperature prior to DNA extraction. Counted from cysteine to phenylalanine, this CDR3 has 15 amino acids. Only the CDR3 part of the read is kept: 45 bases, read in frame from the first base. CDR1 and CDR2 (MNHNS, SASEGT) derive from the germline V gene. The junction shows trimming of 2 bases on V and 7 bases on J, and the gene matches do not reach 4 bases of it.

The chain employs TRBV6-1 and TRBJ2-2; 10 junctional bases match TRBD1. This receptor was identified in a woman aged 55-70 years who had recovered from COVID-19. The specimen was PBMCs or T cells enriched from blood (not recorded which). The CDR3 sequence is CASSEIGQGVGELFF. DNA sequence: TGTGCCAGCAGTGAAATAGGACAGGGGGTCGGGGAGCTGTTTTTT.